The 22 T cell receptor beta chains given below trace back to one sample, sequenced in a study of T cells after posttransplantation cyclophosphamide. Some clones are missing from TCRdb's copy, which holds only in-frame ones; the method was immunoSEQ multiplex PCR. The table lists about 7,300 clones, about 91% of them singletons. The sequenced sample consisted of CD4+ T cells sorted from blood. These receptors came from a woman aged 45-60 years in good health and a related stem cell transplant donor.

This chain links TRBV9 with TRBJ2-2, with 9 bases lining up with TRBD1. The germline gives CDR1 SGDLS, CDR2 YYNGEE. The CDR3 extends over 15 amino acids. The V gene end was trimmed by 3 bases and the J gene end by 6 bases; junction bases not matched to a gene: 6. CDR3 coding DNA: TGTGCCAGCAGCGCTGGGACAGGGATTCCCGGGGAGCTGTTTTTT. Its translation: CASSAGTGIPGELFF.

This chain joins TRBV4-2 and TRBJ1-1, with TRBD1 matching over 10 bases. Losses at the gene ends were 3 bases for V and 3 bases for J; bases not matched to a gene: 10. CDR1 LGHNA and CDR2 YNFKEQ come from the germline V gene. This CDR3 has 17 amino acids. The CDR3 here is CASSQRQGAREYTEAFF. CDR3 nucleotides: TGTGCCAGCAGCCAGAGACAGGGGGCAAGGGAGTACACTGAAGCTTTCTTT.

The genes are TRBV4-2 and TRBJ2-1; TRBD2 aligns across 12 bases. CDR3 length: 16 amino acids. Germline V lookup: CDR1 LGHNA, CDR2 YNFKEQ. V dropped 4 bases and J dropped 8; count of bases not matched to a gene: 9. CDR3 region: CASSLRLAGEWDEQFF. DNA for the CDR3: TGTGCCAGCAGCCTTCGACTAGCGGGGGAATGGGATGAGCAGTTCTTC.

The genes are TRBV11-3 and TRBJ2-6; D gene ambiguous. The CDR3 totals 14 residues. The germline V gene has CDR1 SGHNT and CDR2 YENEEA. V was pared by 4 bases and J by 4 bases, with 8 bases between. CDR3 protein: CASSSSQGANVLTF. As DNA, the CDR3 is TGTGCCAGCAGCTCCTCCCAGGGGGCCAACGTCCTGACTTTC.

The rearrangement joins TRBV19 to TRBJ1-1; the D is unclear. CDR3 length: 14 amino acids. The V end lost 4 bases, the J end lost 1 base, and 10 bases lay between the germline ends. CDR1 and CDR2 (germline): LNHDA, SQIVND (reference sequence). Here the CDR3 DNA reads TGTGCCAGTAGTACTTCGGTTGAGAACACTGAAGCTTTCTTT. It yields the protein CASSTSVENTEAFF. The full variable domain, its missing parts supplied by reference TRBV19 and TRBJ1-1, is DGGITQSPKYLFRKEGQNVTLSCEQNLNHDAMYWYRQDPGQGLRLIYYSQIVNDFQKGDIAEGYSVSREKKESFPLTVTSAQKNPTAFYLCASSTSVENTEAFFGQGTRLTVV.

V is TRBV25-1 and J is TRBJ2-2, with 9 bases identical to TRBD2. Germline loops: CDR1 MGHDK, CDR2 SYGVNS. J lost 9 bases, V lost 6 bases, and 8 bases had no gene match. The CDR3 runs 14 residues. This chain's CDR3 is CASSSPSGRRELFF. DNA of the CDR3: TGTGCCAGCAGCTCCCCAAGCGGGAGGCGGGAGCTGTTTTTT.

The table lists this clone with a count of one. This rearrangement joins TRBV30 to TRBJ1-6, with TRBD1 as a possible D gene (5 bases). Trimming removed 4 bases at V and 2 bases at J, with 12 bases between. The CDR3 spans 15 residues. Germline V gene lookup returns CDR1 GTSNPN and CDR2 SVGIG (reference sequence). CDR3 DNA sequence: TGTGCCTGGAACCAGGGCATACCCTATAATTCACCCCTCCACTTT. Translation: CAWNQGIPYNSPLHF.

The chain has TRBV9 and TRBJ1-2; tentative D call: TRBD1 (6 bases). The ends were cut back, 2 bases at V and 8 bases at J, with 22 bases in the middle. This CDR3 comprises 16 residues. Germline lookup yields CDR1 SGDLS and CDR2 YYNGEE. CDR3 sequence: CASSVDLAGGAGGYTF. For the CDR3, the DNA is TGTGCCAGCAGCGTCGATCTGGCGGGGGGGGCAGGAGGCTACACCTTC.

The chain uses TRBV2 and TRBJ1-4; D is unresolved. The CDR3 has 15 amino acids. CDR1 SNHLY and CDR2 FYNNEI come from the germline V gene. Trimming removed 3 bases from V and 3 bases from J, with 11 bases in between. This chain's CDR3 is CASSDSERANEKLFF. The CDR3 DNA reads TGTGCCAGCAGTGATTCCGAGAGGGCTAATGAAAAACTGTTTTTT.

V and J are TRBV18 and TRBJ2-1, with 10 bases that match TRBD2. The germline V gene encodes CDR1 KGHSH and CDR2 LQKENI. CDR3 length: 17 amino acids. V shed 3 bases, J shed 2 bases, and the junction held 7 bases outside the gene matches. CDR3 bases: TGTGCCAGCTCACCTTTAAAGCGGGAGGGGGCCTACAATGAGCAGTTCTTC. This codes for CASSPLKREGAYNEQFF.

The gene calls are TRBV10-2 and TRBJ1-5; the D is unclear. Trimming cost V 8 bases and J 2 bases, with 16 bases left between them. The germline gives CDR1 WSHSY, CDR2 SAAADI. This CDR3 has 15 residues. The CDR3 region is CASQEESLGNQPQHF. The CDR3 nucleotides read TGCGCCAGCCAAGAGGAGTCCCTGGGCAATCAGCCCCAGCATTTT.

V is TRBV19 and J is TRBJ2-1, with 14 bases aligning to TRBD2. CDR1 and CDR2 (germline): LNHDA, SQIVND (reference sequence). V was clipped by 3 bases and J by 9 bases; unmatched bases: 10. The CDR3 length is 17 residues. The CDR3 spells CASSIKSSGLAGGEQFF. For the CDR3, the DNA is TGTGCCAGTAGTATTAAATCCTCCGGACTAGCGGGAGGTGAGCAGTTCTTC. Full variable domain (rest looked up from reference TRBV19 and TRBJ2-1): DGGITQSPKYLFRKEGQNVTLSCEQNLNHDAMYWYRQDPGQGLRLIYYSQIVNDFQKGDIAEGYSVSREKKESFPLTVTSAQKNPTAFYLCASSIKSSGLAGGEQFFGPGTRLTVL.

CDR3 loop: CASSMPTAQETQYF. The CDR3 nucleotides are TGTGCCAGTAGTATGCCGACAGCTCAAGAGACCCAGTACTTC. This rearrangement joins TRBV19 to TRBJ2-5; maybe TRBD1 (5 bases). CDR1 is LNHDA, CDR2 SQIVND, per germline (reference sequence). The CDR3 contains 14 residues. Trimming shortened V by 3 bases and J by 2 bases, and 10 bases separated the two germline ends.

The V gene is TRBV7-3, the J gene TRBJ2-5; 7 bases are a match to TRBD2. V was clipped by 4 bases and J by 2 bases; unmatched bases: 7. Germline-derived CDR1 and CDR2 are SGHTA and FQGTGA. The CDR3 is made up of 15 amino acids. CDR3 nucleotides: TGTGCCAGCAGCTCAGTGGCTAGCGGACAAGAGACCCAGTACTTC. Its protein is CASSSVASGQETQYF.

The chain has TRBV28 and TRBJ1-5, with 7 bases lining up with TRBD1. Germline CDR1 reads MDHEN; CDR2 reads SYDVKM. The junction had 14 bases not matched to a gene; V was cut back by 7 bases and J by 2 bases. The CDR3 runs 17 residues. This CDR3 is CASTLWGPTGRNQPQHF. As DNA, the CDR3 is TGTGCCAGCACCTTATGGGGGCCGACAGGGCGCAATCAGCCCCAGCATTTT.

The gene calls are TRBV13 and TRBJ2-7, with 12 bases that match TRBD2. J gave up 3 bases and V 5 bases, and 8 bases lay outside the gene matches. This CDR3 is 16 amino acids long. The germline V gene encodes CDR1 PRHDT and CDR2 FYEKMQ (reference sequence). The CDR3 DNA is TGTGCCAGCAGCACCGGACTAGCGGGAAATAACTACGAGCAGTACTTC. Encoded protein: CASSTGLAGNNYEQYF.

The chain uses TRBV5-1 and TRBJ2-1; TRBD2 matches 10 bases. V dropped 7 bases and J dropped 4; count of bases not matched to a gene: 8. The CDR3 extends over 15 amino acids. The germline V gene encodes CDR1 SGHRS and CDR2 YFSETQ. This CDR3 is CASHPERGGYNEQFF. The CDR3 coding sequence is TGCGCCAGCCACCCCGAGCGGGGGGGATACAATGAGCAGTTCTTC.

CDR3 bases: TGTGCCAGTAGAGGGACAGGGGTCCACGAGCAGTACTTC. Protein product: CASRGTGVHEQYF. The chain is built from TRBV19 and TRBJ2-7; 10 bases are shared with TRBD1. Germline trimming cut 6 bases from V and 5 bases from J; bases unmatched to any gene: 4. This CDR3 region has 13 residues. Germline lookup yields CDR1 LNHDA and CDR2 SQIVND (reference sequence). The full variable domain, with the rest looked up from reference TRBV19 and TRBJ2-7, is DGGITQSPKYLFRKEGQNVTLSCEQNLNHDAMYWYRQDPGQGLRLIYYSQIVNDFQKGDIAEGYSVSREKKESFPLTVTSAQKNPTAFYLCASRGTGVHEQYFGPGTRLTVT.

The genes are TRBV5-4 and TRBJ1-2; 10 positions match TRBD1. The CDR3 totals 14 residues. CDR1 and CDR2 from the germline V gene are SGHNT and YYREEE (reference sequence). Trimming at V came to 4 bases and at J to 7 bases, leaving 7 bases not matched to a gene. The CDR3 reads CASSAQTGGFGYTF. The CDR3 nucleotides are TGTGCCAGCAGCGCGCAGACAGGGGGCTTTGGCTACACCTTC.

This rearrangement joins TRBV27 to TRBJ2-7, with 13 bases lining up with TRBD2. Trimming took 7 bases from V and 5 from J; bases not matched to a gene: 8. The CDR3 runs 15 residues. CDR1 and CDR2 (germline): MNHEY, SMNVEV (reference sequence). The CDR3 sequence: CASTRTSGSINEQYF. DNA for the CDR3: TGTGCCAGCACGAGGACTAGCGGGAGTATCAACGAGCAGTACTTC.

V is TRBV4-2 and J is TRBJ1-5; TRBD1 is a possible D gene (5 bases). The CDR3 spans 16 residues. Germline lookup yields CDR1 LGHNA and CDR2 YNFKEQ. The V and J ends lost 4 bases and 2 bases respectively, with 15 bases between them. CDR3 bases: TGTGCCAGCAGCCCCGTTGGGGGGGATGGCAATCAGCCCCAGCATTTT. This codes for CASSPVGGDGNQPQHF.

The rearrangement links TRBV15 to TRBJ2-6; 7 nucleotides line up with TRBD2. CDR1 and CDR2 (germline): LNHNV, YYDKDF (reference sequence). This CDR3 spans 19 amino acids. The trim removed 0 bases at V and 4 bases at J, leaving 12 bases unmatched. CDR3 sequence (DNA): TGTGCCACCAGCAGAGATAGCCGGTGGGGGGGGTCCGGGGCCAACGTCCTGACTTTC. The encoded protein is CATSRDSRWGGSGANVLTF.